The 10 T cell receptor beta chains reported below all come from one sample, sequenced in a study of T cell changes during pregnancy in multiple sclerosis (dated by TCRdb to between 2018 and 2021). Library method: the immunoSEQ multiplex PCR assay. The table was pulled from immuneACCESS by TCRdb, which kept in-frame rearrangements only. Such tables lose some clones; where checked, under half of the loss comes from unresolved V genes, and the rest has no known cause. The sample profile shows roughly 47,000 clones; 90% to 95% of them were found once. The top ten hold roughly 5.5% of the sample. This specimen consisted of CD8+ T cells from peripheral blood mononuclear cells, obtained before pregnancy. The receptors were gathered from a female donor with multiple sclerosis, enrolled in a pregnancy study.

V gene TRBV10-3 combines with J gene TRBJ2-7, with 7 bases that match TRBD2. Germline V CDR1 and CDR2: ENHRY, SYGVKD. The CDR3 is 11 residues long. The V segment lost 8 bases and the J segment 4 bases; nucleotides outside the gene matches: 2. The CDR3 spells CAIREAYEQYF. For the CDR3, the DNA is TGTGCCATCCGGGAGGCATACGAGCAGTACTTC.

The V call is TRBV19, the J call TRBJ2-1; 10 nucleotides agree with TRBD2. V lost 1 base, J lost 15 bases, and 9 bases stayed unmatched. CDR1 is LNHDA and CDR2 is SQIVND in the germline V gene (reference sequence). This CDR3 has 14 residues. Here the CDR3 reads CASSIVGLAGDWFF. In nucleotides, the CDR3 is TGTGCCAGTAGTATAGTAGGGCTAGCGGGAGACTGGTTCTTC.

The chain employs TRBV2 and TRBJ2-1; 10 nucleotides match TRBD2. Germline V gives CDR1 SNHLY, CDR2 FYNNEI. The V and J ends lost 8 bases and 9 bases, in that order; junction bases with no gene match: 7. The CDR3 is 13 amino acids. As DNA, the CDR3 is TGTGCCAGCCCCCTAGCGGGAGATTCTGAGCAGTTCTTC. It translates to CASPLAGDSEQFF.

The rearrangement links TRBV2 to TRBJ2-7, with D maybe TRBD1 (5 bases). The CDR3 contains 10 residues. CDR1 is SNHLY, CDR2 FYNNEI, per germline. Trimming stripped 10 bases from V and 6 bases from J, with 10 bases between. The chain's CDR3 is CAKGMGEQYF. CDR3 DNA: TGTGCCAAGGGGATGGGCGAGCAGTACTTC.

Here the CDR3 reads CATSREQGTNEKLFF. CDR3 nucleotide sequence: TGTGCCACCAGCAGAGAACAGGGTACTAATGAAAAACTGTTTTTT. The chain joins TRBV15 to TRBJ1-4; D possibly corresponds to TRBD1 (6 bases). The CDR3 extends over 15 amino acids. CDR1 is LNHNV and CDR2 is YYDKDF in the germline V gene (reference sequence). V was pared by 0 bases and J by 2 bases, with 7 bases between.

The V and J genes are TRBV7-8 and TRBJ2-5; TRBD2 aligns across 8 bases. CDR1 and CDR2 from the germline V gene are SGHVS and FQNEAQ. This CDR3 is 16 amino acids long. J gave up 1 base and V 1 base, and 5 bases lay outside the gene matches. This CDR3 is CASSLVRREAQETQYF. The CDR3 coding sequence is TGTGCCAGCAGCTTAGTCCGGCGGGAGGCCCAAGAGACCCAGTACTTC.

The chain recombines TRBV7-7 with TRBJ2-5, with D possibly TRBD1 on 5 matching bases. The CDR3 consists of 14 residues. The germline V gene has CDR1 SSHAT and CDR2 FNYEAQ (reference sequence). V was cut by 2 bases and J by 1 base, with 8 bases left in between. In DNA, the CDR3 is TGTGCCAGCAGCTTAAGGGGCAGCCAAGAGACCCAGTACTTC. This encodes CASSLRGSQETQYF.

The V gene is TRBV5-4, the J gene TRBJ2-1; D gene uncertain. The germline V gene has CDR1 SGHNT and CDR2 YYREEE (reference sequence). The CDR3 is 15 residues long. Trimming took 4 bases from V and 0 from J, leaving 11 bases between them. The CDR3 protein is CASSLYLGSYNEQFF. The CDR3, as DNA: TGTGCCAGCAGCCTTTACCTCGGCTCCTACAATGAGCAGTTCTTC.

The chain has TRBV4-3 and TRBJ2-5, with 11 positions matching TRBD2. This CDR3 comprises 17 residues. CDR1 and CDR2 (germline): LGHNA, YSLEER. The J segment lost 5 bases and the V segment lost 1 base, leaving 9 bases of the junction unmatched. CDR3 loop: CASSQGPLAGVVETQYF. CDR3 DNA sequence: TGCGCCAGCAGCCAAGGGCCACTAGCGGGAGTAGTGGAGACCCAGTACTTC.

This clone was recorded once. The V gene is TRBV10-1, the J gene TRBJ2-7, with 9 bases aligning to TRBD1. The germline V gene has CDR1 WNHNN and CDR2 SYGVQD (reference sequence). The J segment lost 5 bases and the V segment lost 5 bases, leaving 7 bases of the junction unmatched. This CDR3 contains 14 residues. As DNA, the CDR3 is TGCGCCAGCAGTCGGACAGGGGAGTGGAACGAGCAGTACTTC. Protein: CASSRTGEWNEQYF.